This is a list of T cell receptor beta chains from one sample in a study of blood T cell repertoires in COVID-19. The data were produced by immunoSEQ multiplex PCR, yet TCRdb's version contains in-frame clones alone and is incomplete. The repertoire holds some 100,000 clones, with just over 85% as singletons. Sequencing used PBMCs or T cells enriched from blood (not recorded which). All receptors come from a woman in her fifties or sixties who had recovered from COVID-19. The CDR3 runs from the conserved cysteine through the conserved F or W. The D gene is left open where the match is weak. Size is omitted from some rows. Given values are once, few, many or a class for expanded clones.

CDR3nt | CDR3aa | d_gene | j_gene | len | v_gene | abundance
TGTGCCAGCAGCTTAGAGCGGGAAGAGACCCAGTACTTC | CASSLEREETQYF | NA | TRBJ2-5 | 13 | TRBV11-3 | once
TGTGCCAGCAGAGAACAGGGGGACCTTTCTAACTATGGCTACACCTTC | CASREQGDLSNYGYTF | TRBD1 | TRBJ1-2 | 16 | TRBV28 | few
TGTGCCAGCCAGTTAGCGGGATCGGAGCTGTTTTTT | CASQLAGSELFF | TRBD2 | TRBJ2-2 | 12 | TRBV10-3 | NA
TGTGCCACCAGGTCTTGGACAAGTCGAACGGGGGAGGACACTGAAGCTTTCTTT | CATRSWTSRTGEDTEAFF | NA | TRBJ1-1 | 18 | TRBV24-1 | NA
TGTGCCAGCAGGGGTACAGGGGGCTCTGGAAACACCATATATTTT | CASRGTGGSGNTIYF | TRBD1 | TRBJ1-3 | 15 | TRBV3-1/TRBV3-2 | once
TGTGCCAGTAGTAACAGGCGTAATTATAATTCACCCCTCCACTTT | CASSNRRNYNSPLHF | NA | TRBJ1-6 | 15 | TRBV19 | NA
TGTGCCATCACCCCGGCAGGTGTCTCCTATAATTCACCCCTCCACTTT | CAITPAGVSYNSPLHF | NA | TRBJ1-6 | 16 | TRBV28 | NA
TGTGCCTCGAAGCGGGAAGTCGGGATGACCAAAAACATTCAGTACTTC | CASKREVGMTKNIQYF | TRBD2 | TRBJ2-4 | 16 | TRBV2 | NA
TGTGCCAGCTCGAGAGGCGGCAGTGAAAATTCACCCCTCCACTTT | CASSRGGSENSPLHF | NA | TRBJ1-6 | 15 | TRBV18 | NA
TGTGCCACTTTGTCCCCTGAGTACCCCTACGAGCAGTACTTC | CATLSPEYPYEQYF | NA | TRBJ2-7 | 14 | TRBV19 | NA
TGTGCCAGCAGCTTAAACAGGGGCCCGTACAATGAGCAGTTCTTC | CASSLNRGPYNEQFF | TRBD1 | TRBJ2-1 | 15 | TRBV7-3 | NA
TGTGCCAGCAGTCCCCCAGGCGCAACTAATGAAAAACTGTTTTTT | CASSPPGATNEKLFF | NA | TRBJ1-4 | 15 | TRBV2 | once
TGTGCCAGCAGCGTAGACTTAAGGGCTAGCGGTCAAGAGACCCAGTACTTC | CASSVDLRASGQETQYF | TRBD2 | TRBJ2-5 | 17 | TRBV9 | NA
TGTGCCAGCAGCGTAGCGGGGGTATGGGAGACCCAGTACTTC | CASSVAGVWETQYF | NA | TRBJ2-5 | 14 | TRBV9 | NA
TGTGCCAGCAGCTTGGGGCTAGCGGATAACAATGAGCAGTTCTTC | CASSLGLADNNEQFF | TRBD2 | TRBJ2-1 | 15 | TRBV7-7 | NA
TGTGCCAGCTCACGAACCGACAGCAATAATTCACCCCTCCACTTT | CASSRTDSNNSPLHF | NA | TRBJ1-6 | 15 | TRBV18 | NA
TGTGCCAGCTCACCCGGCACAAGGACTAGCGGTTACTACGAGCAGTACTTC | CASSPGTRTSGYYEQYF | TRBD2 | TRBJ2-7 | 17 | TRBV18 | NA
TGTGCCAGTAGTATAGGACTGGGGCCTGGAGAGCAGTTCTTC | CASSIGLGPGEQFF | NA | TRBJ2-1 | 14 | TRBV19 | once
TGTGCCAGCAGCGGGACAGGGGCCTTTCAAGAGACCCAGTACTTC | CASSGTGAFQETQYF | TRBD1 | TRBJ2-5 | 15 | TRBV6-2/TRBV6-3 | once
TGCGCCAGCAGCCAGAGCTGGCAGGGGAGCAATCAGCCCCAGCATTTT | CASSQSWQGSNQPQHF | NA | TRBJ1-5 | 16 | TRBV4-1 | few
TGTGCCATCAGTGAAGGAGCGGTATATACGCAGTATTTT | CAISEGAVYTQYF | NA | TRBJ2-3 | 13 | TRBV10-3 | NA
TGCGCCAGCTCTCAAGAGAGGAATACCTACGAGCAGTACTTC | CASSQERNTYEQYF | NA | TRBJ2-7 | 14 | TRBV5-1 | NA
TGTGCCAGTAGTATAGATCTGACTAGCGGGGGGGCCAGTGAGCAGTTCTTC | CASSIDLTSGGASEQFF | TRBD2 | TRBJ2-1 | 17 | TRBV19 | once
TGTGCCAGCAGCTTTGGACTAGCGGGAGACGAGCAGTACTTC | CASSFGLAGDEQYF | TRBD2 | TRBJ2-7 | 14 | TRBV7-8 | NA
TGTGCCAGCAGTTACGAGGCGGACACTGAAGCTTTCTTT | CASSYEADTEAFF | NA | TRBJ1-1 | 13 | TRBV6-2/TRBV6-3 | few
TGCGCCAGCAGCTCTGTTCCGGGCACCGGGGAGCTGTTTTTT | CASSSVPGTGELFF | NA | TRBJ2-2 | 14 | TRBV5-1 | NA
TGTGCCTGGAGTGGGACGGTAGGAACAGCGGCCTCCTACAATGAGCAGTTCTTC | CAWSGTVGTAASYNEQFF | NA | TRBJ2-1 | 18 | TRBV30 | NA
TGTGCCAGCAGCTCGAGGTACTTACAAGAGACCCAGTACTTC | CASSSRYLQETQYF | NA | TRBJ2-5 | 14 | TRBV5-6 | NA
TGTGCCAGCTCACTATACGGACTAGCGGGAGGGGAAGAGACCCAGTACTTC | CASSLYGLAGGEETQYF | TRBD2 | TRBJ2-5 | 17 | TRBV18 | NA
TGTGCCAGCAGCCCCCGGGACTCATTAAGTTACCAGTACTTC | CASSPRDSLSYQYF | NA | TRBJ2-5 | 14 | TRBV2 | NA
TGTGCCAGCAGCTTGGTACGTAGTTCGGTCTCCTACGAGCAGTACTTC | CASSLVRSSVSYEQYF | NA | TRBJ2-7 | 16 | TRBV5-5 | NA
TGTGCCAGCAGCCCTGTCCGGAGCACCGGGGAGCTGTTTTTT | CASSPVRSTGELFF | NA | TRBJ2-2 | 14 | TRBV7-9 | few
TGTGCCAGCAGCTTAGCTACCTCCGGGGCCCAGTACTTC | CASSLATSGAQYF | NA | TRBJ2-5 | 13 | TRBV5-6 | NA
TGTGCCAGCAGCTCGGGACTAGCGGCCTCCTACGAGCAGTACTTC | CASSSGLAASYEQYF | TRBD2 | TRBJ2-7 | 15 | TRBV5-4 | NA
TGTGCCAGCACAAACCAGGGAATGTCTGAAGCTTTCTTT | CASTNQGMSEAFF | NA | TRBJ1-1 | 13 | TRBV6-5 | NA
TGTGCCAGCAGCTTATCCTCACCGGGACAGATACCCTTCTATGGCTACACCTTC | CASSLSSPGQIPFYGYTF | TRBD1 | TRBJ1-2 | 18 | TRBV7-9 | NA
TGTGCCAGCAGTTTATTTGGACAGGCGAGTTCACCCCTCCACTTT | CASSLFGQASSPLHF | TRBD1 | TRBJ1-6 | 15 | TRBV27 | NA
TGTGCCAGCAGCTTTACAGGGGTGGGGACTGAAGCTTTCTTT | CASSFTGVGTEAFF | TRBD1 | TRBJ1-1 | 14 | TRBV7-2 | NA
TGTGCCTGGAGCGTGGGCAGGGACACTGAAGCTTTCTTT | CAWSVGRDTEAFF | NA | TRBJ1-1 | 13 | TRBV30 | NA
TGTGCCAGCAGTCCGGGGACATACAACAATGAGCAGTTCTTC | CASSPGTYNNEQFF | NA | TRBJ2-1 | 14 | TRBV27 | few
TGCGCCAGCAGCCAAGGAAGGGGGCGCGAGGTTATCGCTGAAGCTTTCTTT | CASSQGRGREVIAEAFF | TRBD1 | TRBJ1-1 | 17 | TRBV4-1 | NA
TGTGCCAGCAGCCAGAGGACAGGGGAAAACATTCAGTACTTC | CASSQRTGENIQYF | TRBD1 | TRBJ2-4 | 14 | TRBV9 | NA
TGTGCCAGCCGGGGGGGGCTTGGCTACACCTTC | CASRGGLGYTF | NA | TRBJ1-2 | 11 | TRBV27 | few
TGTGCCAGCAGTTTAAGCGGGGGGGCCGGTGAGACCCAGTACTTC | CASSLSGGAGETQYF | TRBD2 | TRBJ2-5 | 15 | TRBV27 | once
TGTGCCATCAGTGTCACAGCGGCAGGAGGGGACAATGAGCAGTTCTTC | CAISVTAAGGDNEQFF | NA | TRBJ2-1 | 16 | TRBV10-3 | NA
TGTGCCAGCTCACTCACCCGGGACAGGGGTAACACCGGGGAGCTGTTTTTT | CASSLTRDRGNTGELFF | TRBD1 | TRBJ2-2 | 17 | TRBV18 | NA
TGTGCCAGCAGCTTCGGGACAGGGCTCCCCGAGCAGTACTTC | CASSFGTGLPEQYF | TRBD1 | TRBJ2-7 | 14 | TRBV7-3 | once
TGTGCCAGCAGTCCCGCAGGGGGCGGTCAGCCCCAGCATTTT | CASSPAGGGQPQHF | TRBD1 | TRBJ1-5 | 14 | TRBV27 | NA
TGCGCCAGCAGCCTACAGGGGTATAGCAATCAGCCCCAGCATTTT | CASSLQGYSNQPQHF | TRBD1 | TRBJ1-5 | 15 | TRBV5-1 | NA
TGTGCCAGCAGTTCCTTCAGCACCCACGGCGGCGAGCAGTACTTC | CASSSFSTHGGEQYF | NA | TRBJ2-7 | 15 | TRBV28 | once
TGTGCCAGCAGTTTGCGGGACAGGGCTCCCTACGAGCAGTACTTC | CASSLRDRAPYEQYF | TRBD1 | TRBJ2-7 | 15 | TRBV28 | NA